This entry is about one T cell receptor (beta chain). In the authors' methods: The assay estimated nucleated cells by amplifying reference gene primers. Profiling relied on immunoSEQ multiplex PCR, and the TCRdb table lists in-frame clones only, not all of them. The V and J calls and clone size are taken from that table; D and trimming were inferred from the DNA. The table has roughly 250,000 clones, 87% seen once. The CDR3 has 12 residues. Germline assignment: CDR1 SGHNT and CDR2 YYREEE (reference sequence). Deletions cut 0 bases from V and 6 bases from J, with 4 bases between. The entry originates in a study of blood T cell repertoires in COVID-19.

Sequenced sample: PBMCs or T cells enriched from blood (not recorded which). The chain has TRBV5-4 and TRBJ2-4, with unresolved D. The TCR sequence derives from a woman aged 25 to 39 with acute COVID-19. CDR3 DNA: TGTGCCAGCAGCTTGGACATAAACATTCAGTACTTC. Translation: CASSLDINIQYF. Based on the CDR3 plus reference TRBV5-4 and TRBJ2-4, the full variable domain is ETGVTQSPTHLIKTRGQQVTLRCSSQSGHNTVSWYQQALGQGPQFIFQYYREEENGRGNFPPRFSGLQFPNYSSELNVNALELDDSALYLCASSLDINIQYFGAGTRLSVL.